The source of this TCR beta chain is a study of T cells in Graves' hyperthyroidism and ophthalmopathy. The TCR beta CDR3 regions underwent amplification using RNA transcripts as the source. Initially, a first-round RT-PCR of the TCR CDR3 employed the HTBI primer set. In TCRdb, the multiplex PCR reads were re-called with MiXCR into one record per CDR3 protein. The sample has roughly 700,000 distinct CDR3 sequences, about a third seen once; the top ten hold more than 25%. This clonotype was picked up a small number of times. The CDR3 loop spans 15 amino acids. Germline loops: CDR1 DFQATT, CDR2 SNEGSKA (reference sequence). The V end lost 3 bases, the J end lost 0 bases, and 9 bases lay between the germline ends. Patients counted as stable if ophthalmopathy did not develop within 18 months. Each 10 ml fresh peripheral blood draw supplied the PBMCs.

This TCR was sampled from a middle-aged woman with Graves' hyperthyroidism. Sequencing was carried out using blood. The rearrangement uses TRBV20-1 and TRBJ2-6; D call uncertain. The CDR3 DNA follows: TGCAGTGCTAGTACCCAAGGCTCTGGGGCCAACGTCCTGACTTTC. It specifies CSASTQGSGANVLTF.